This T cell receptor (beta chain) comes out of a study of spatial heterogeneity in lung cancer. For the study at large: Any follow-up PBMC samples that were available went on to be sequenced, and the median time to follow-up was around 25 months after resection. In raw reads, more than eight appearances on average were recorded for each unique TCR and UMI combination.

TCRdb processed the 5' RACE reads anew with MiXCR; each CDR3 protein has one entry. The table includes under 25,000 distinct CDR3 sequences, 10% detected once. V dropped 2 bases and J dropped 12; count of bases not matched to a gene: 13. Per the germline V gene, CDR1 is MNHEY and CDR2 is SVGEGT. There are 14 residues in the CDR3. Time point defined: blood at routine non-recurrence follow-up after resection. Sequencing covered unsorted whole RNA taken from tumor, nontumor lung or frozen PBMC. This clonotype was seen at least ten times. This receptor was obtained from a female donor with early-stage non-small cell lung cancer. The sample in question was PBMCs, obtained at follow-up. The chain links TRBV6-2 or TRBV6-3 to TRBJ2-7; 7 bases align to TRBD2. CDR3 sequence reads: CASSYVGGAGDLYF. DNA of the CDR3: TGTGCCAGCAGTTACGTCGGCGGGGCGGGAGACCTGTACTTC.